This TCR beta chain comes out of a study of CD8 T cells in ankylosing spondylitis (TCRdb year 2017). Describing the broader study: The study profiled T cell receptor beta repertoires in healthy donors and ankylosing spondylitis patients to find disease-linked TCR variants. In total, the full study cohort was made up of roughly 100 healthy donors and 25 ankylosing spondylitis patients. Peripheral blood was sampled, and synovial fluid was additionally collected from ankylosing spondylitis patients. Points the paper makes about the study in general: A TCR beta motif of several highly homologous amino acid variants appeared characteristic of blood from ankylosing spondylitis patients. The disease-linked clones were reported as significantly enriched in matched synovial fluid samples from ankylosing spondylitis patients. The disease-linked clones had a CD8+ phenotype and were found at relatively low frequencies in peripheral blood. Some motif variants had previously been reported in the synovial fluid and blood of reactive arthritis patients, which suggests shared mechanisms of disease initiation.

Synovial fluid samples were paired with blood samples taken from the same ankylosing spondylitis patients. The run used an Illumina HiSeq 2500. Quantitative 5'-RACE with molecular barcodes was the method used to prepare the TCR beta libraries. Processing in the source paper ran as follows. Disease-linked TCR variants were identified with a new computational method built on a probabilistic model of VDJ rearrangement. TCRdb reworked the public reads: Q25 trimming with fastp, MiXCR clone assembly, productive beta chains retained. Each entry is one CDR3 protein sequence, shown with its most common DNA and genes. The V and J calls come from TCRdb's annotation, not from the publication. This sample gives around 35,000 distinct CDR3 sequences in total; 9.5% to 12% of them show up just once. The top ten clonotypes cover 20% of the sample. This clonotype was recorded many times. No antigen is known for it. Base qualities are not recorded, but no much larger clone differs from it by a single base.

This receptor was obtained from a male donor with ankylosing spondylitis. Sequenced: synovial fluid, either unsorted or a sorted T cell fraction (not recorded which).

The DNA is as follows: TGTGCCAGCAGGGATGCATCTAGCAGCTGGGAGACCCAGTACTTC. Its amino acids are CASRDASSSWETQYF. The chain couples TRBV7-9 to TRBJ2-5; TRBD2 is a weak D gene call, 5 bases matching. V is pared back by 6 bases and J by 5 bases, with 19 bases lying between the germline termini. The CDR3 holds 15 amino acids from the cysteine to the phenylalanine. The sequence is cut down to CDR3 DNA, 45 bases in frame from base 1. From a lookup of the germline V gene (reference sequence), CDR1 and CDR2 are SEHNR and FQNEAQ.